This T cell receptor beta chain originates from a study of blood T cell repertoires in COVID-19. Libraries were prepared by immunoSEQ multiplex PCR; TCRdb keeps only in-frame clonotypes and omits some of them. The sample lists roughly 36,000 clones; roughly 90% were seen once. Trimming took 6 bases from V and 5 from J; bases not matched to a gene: 17. Germline CDR1 reads MDHEN; CDR2 reads SYDVKM. The CDR3 contains 17 residues. The genes are TRBV28 and TRBJ2-5; 8 bases fit TRBD2. The clonotype originates from a man between 60 and 75 years old with active or convalescent COVID-19. The source material was peripheral blood. This chain's CDR3 is CASSLTGAGGIGETQYF. For the CDR3, the DNA is TGTGCCAGCAGCCTCACGGGGGCGGGAGGAATCGGGGAGACCCAGTACTTC.